These 14 T cell receptor beta chains were sequenced from one sample in a study of T cell changes during pregnancy in multiple sclerosis. The table came from immunoSEQ multiplex PCR; TCRdb's copy has only in-frame clones and leaves some out. In the table there are tens of thousands of clones, around 89% of which are singletons. The input for sequencing was CD4+ T cells from peripheral blood mononuclear cells, taken in the first trimester of pregnancy. The receptors were sampled from a female donor in good health, enrolled as a control in a pregnancy study.

This chain connects TRBV5-6 to TRBJ1-5; D perhaps matches TRBD1 (6 bases). The CDR3 is 17 residues long. CDR1 is SGHDT, CDR2 YYEEEE, per germline. V lost 3 bases and J lost 0, with 16 bases in between. The CDR3 sequence is CASSSYRQDLSNQPQHF. CDR3 in DNA: TGTGCCAGCAGCTCCTACCGACAGGACCTTAGCAATCAGCCCCAGCATTTT.

This chain links TRBV9 with TRBJ2-7, with 10 nucleotides matching TRBD1. Trimming cost V 4 bases and J 3 bases; bases outside gene matches: 4. This CDR3 contains 14 residues. Germline V gene sequence: CDR1 SGDLS, CDR2 YYNGEE. In nucleotides, the CDR3 is TGTGCCAGCAGCCCGGACAGGGGGTACTACGAGCAGTACTTC. Translation: CASSPDRGYYEQYF.

To note about this clone: Other DNA sequences of this sample code for an identical CDR3. CDR3 protein: CASSAGQGTYEQYF. The CDR3 region has the DNA TGCGCCAGCAGCGCCGGACAGGGTACCTACGAGCAGTACTTC. The chain carries TRBV5-1 and TRBJ2-7, with 8 bases aligning to TRBD1. V trimming: 4 bases; J trimming: 2 bases; junction bases outside the gene matches: 5. The CDR3 is 14 amino acids. The germline gives CDR1 SGHRS, CDR2 YFSETQ. Combining the CDR3 with reference TRBV5-1 and TRBJ2-7 gives the whole variable domain KAGVTQTPRYLIKTRGQQVTLSCSPISGHRSVSWYQQTPGQGLQFLFEYFSETQRNKGNFPGRFSGRQFSNSRSEMNVSTLELGDSALYLCASSAGQGTYEQYFGPGTRLTVT.

The chain recombines TRBV7-2 with TRBJ2-7, with TRBD2 identical over 11 bases. The length of the CDR3 is 16 residues. Per the germline V gene, CDR1 is SGHTA and CDR2 is FQGNSA. The junction had 2 bases not matched to a gene; V was cut back by 1 base and J by 0 bases. CDR3 in amino acids: CASSLELAGGSYEQYF. In DNA, the CDR3 is TGTGCCAGCAGCTTAGAGCTAGCGGGAGGCTCCTACGAGCAGTACTTC. Variable domain in full (rest from reference TRBV7-2 and TRBJ2-7): GAGVSQSPSNKVTEKGKDVELRCDPISGHTALYWYRQSLGQGLEFLIYFQGNSAPDKSGLPSDRFSAERTGGSVSTLTIQRTQQEDSAVYLCASSLELAGGSYEQYFGPGTRLTVT.

The gene calls are TRBV10-3 and TRBJ2-3, with 14 bases that match TRBD2. Germline V lookup: CDR1 ENHRY, CDR2 SYGVKD. The CDR3 contains 18 residues. V lost 10 bases to trimming and J lost 2 bases; unmatched junction nucleotides: 14. The CDR3 protein is CAKAGTSGRGALTDTQYF. CDR3 bases: TGTGCCAAAGCCGGGACTAGCGGGAGAGGGGCCCTCACAGATACGCAGTATTTT.

The chain couples TRBV11-1 to TRBJ1-1; maybe TRBD1 (6 bases). The ends were cut back, 5 bases at V and 9 bases at J, with 19 bases in the middle. This CDR3 contains 14 residues. The V gene's germline CDR1 is SGHAT and CDR2 FQDESV (reference sequence). CDR3: CASSRPHDRPKAFF. The DNA of the CDR3 is TGTGCCAGCAGCCGTCCCCACGACAGGCCTAAAGCTTTCTTT.

In this sample, this clone turned up a few times. The chain links TRBV28 to TRBJ1-1; 8 bases align to TRBD1. J was trimmed by 3 bases and V by 10 bases; bases with no gene match: 4. Germline lookup yields CDR1 MDHEN and CDR2 SYDVKM. The CDR3 length is 12 residues. CDR3 region: CATGQAYTEAFF. The CDR3 DNA is TGTGCCACGGGACAGGCTTACACTGAAGCTTTCTTT. Variable domain in full (rest from reference TRBV28 and TRBJ1-1): DVKVTQSSRYLVKRTGEKVFLECVQDMDHENMFWYRQDPGLGLRLIYFSYDVKMKEKGDIPEGYSVSREKKERFSLILESASTNQTSMYLCATGQAYTEAFFGQGTRLTVV.

This chain connects TRBV5-1 to TRBJ2-3; D perhaps matches TRBD2 (6 bases). Deletions cut 5 bases from V and 8 bases from J, with 12 bases between. This CDR3 is 12 amino acids long. Germline V lookup: CDR1 SGHRS, CDR2 YFSETQ. In DNA form, the CDR3 reads TGCGCCAGCAGGGAGGGTCTAGGTACGCAGTATTTT. It is translated as CASREGLGTQYF.

The chain joins TRBV19 to TRBJ2-3; D is undetermined. V was trimmed by 4 bases and J by 3 bases, leaving 8 bases between them. The germline V gene has CDR1 LNHDA and CDR2 SQIVND (reference sequence). The CDR3 consists of 13 residues. The CDR3 region has the DNA TGTGCCAGTAGTAAATCGAGGACAGATACGCAGTATTTT. Encoded protein: CASSKSRTDTQYF.

The chain couples TRBV11-2 to TRBJ1-3; D is unclear. Trimming left V 0 bases short and J 0 bases short, with 9 bases between. CDR3 length equals 16 residues. The V gene's germline CDR1 is SGHAT and CDR2 FQNNGV. In DNA, the CDR3 is TGTGCCAGCAGCTTAGATCGAGTCTTCTCTGGAAACACCATATATTTT. Translating it yields CASSLDRVFSGNTIYF.

J is TRBJ2-7 and V is TRBV6-6; 8 bases are a match to TRBD1. This CDR3 is built from 15 residues. The V segment lost 4 bases and the J segment 6 bases; nucleotides outside the gene matches: 11. From germline, CDR1 is MNHNY and CDR2 SVGAGI (reference sequence). CDR3 amino acids: CASSSRTGQVIEQYF. CDR3 nucleotide sequence: TGTGCCAGCAGTTCCCGGACAGGGCAAGTTATCGAGCAGTACTTC.

In its sample, this clone was seen a few times. V usage is TRBV27 and J usage is TRBJ2-1; 10 bases are a match to TRBD2. With V trimmed by 7 bases and J by 0 bases, 6 bases remained unmatched. The CDR3 has 16 residues. In germline, CDR1 is MNHEY, CDR2 SMNVEV (reference sequence). The CDR3 loop reads CASNPAGGPSYNEQFF. In nucleotides, the CDR3 is TGTGCCAGCAATCCAGCGGGAGGGCCCTCCTACAATGAGCAGTTCTTC.

This sequence joins TRBV27 and TRBJ2-3, with 10 positions matching TRBD2. J was trimmed by 2 bases and V by 11 bases; bases with no gene match: 7. Looked up from germline, CDR1 is MNHEY and CDR2 is SMNVEV (reference sequence). There are 14 residues in the CDR3. CDR3 region: CARCLAGDTDTQYF. In DNA, the CDR3 is TGTGCCCGCTGCCTAGCGGGGGACACAGATACGCAGTATTTT.

This chain uses TRBV18 with TRBJ1-1; no firm D call. Trimming removed 2 bases at V and 5 bases at J, with 6 bases between. CDR1 and CDR2 from the germline V gene are KGHSH and LQKENI. CDR3 size: 12 residues. CDR3 sequence: CASSPTVTEAFF. The CDR3 bases are TGTGCCAGCTCACCAACTGTTACTGAAGCTTTCTTT.